This entry concerns a single TCR beta chain. This sample was taken from a study of blood T cell repertoires in COVID-19. Study-level information: The samples span acute and convalescent COVID-19 from the United States, Italy and Spain.

CDR3 length: 15 amino acids. V was cut by 5 bases and J by 4 bases, with 17 bases left in between. Per the germline V gene, CDR1 is SNHLY and CDR2 is FYNNEI. As processed by the authors: Reference gene primer amplification yielded estimated nucleated cell counts. This table comes from immunoSEQ multiplex PCR, and its TCRdb copy is limited to in-frame clones, with some not included. V and J calls and clone size are those listed in that table; D and trimming were worked out from the DNA. The sample yields 300,000 to 450,000 clones, roughly 90% seen once. Sequences were obtained from PBMCs or T cells enriched from blood (not recorded which). V usage is TRBV2 and J usage is TRBJ1-2; possibly TRBD1 for D (6 bases). The sequence derives from a woman in her twenties or thirties who had recovered from COVID-19. The CDR3 loop reads CASSTIRDTRYGYTF. CDR3 nucleotide sequence: TGTGCCAGCAGTACAATCCGGGACACACGCTATGGCTACACCTTC.